The source of this T cell receptor beta chain is a study of blood T cells in healthy people across ages. Study-wide results and caveats: Fewer expanded clones and more diversity marked long-lived versus aged donors.

Per sample, at least 5 micrograms of total RNA were extracted. Primers used in a second PCR of roughly 6 to 12 cycles were a sample-barcoded 5' primer and a J-beta primer mix. Each cDNA molecule, via a template-switch adaptor with 12 random nucleotides, was tagged. Each of the samples gave a minimum of 2.5 million paired-end reads that contained CDR3. TCRdb ran MiXCR on the 5' RACE reads and lists one entry per CDR3 protein. This sample carries about 640,000 distinct CDR3 sequences, 58% of them seen once, and the ten largest clones take over 30%. A word on this clonotype: Its specificity is not known.

V shed 4 bases and J shed 4 bases, with 16 bases lying between them. The CDR3 runs 15 residues. Germline-derived CDR1 and CDR2 are LGHNA and YNFKEQ. The V gene is TRBV4-2, the J gene TRBJ1-1; a possible D gene is TRBD1 (5 bases). Input material: blood. This TCR came from a man aged 55 to 70 in good health. The CDR3 is CASSPRLGGSTEAFF. The DNA for the CDR3 is TGTGCCAGCAGCCCAAGGCTGGGGGGTTCCACTGAAGCTTTCTTT.